This T cell receptor (beta chain) comes out of a study of cytomegalovirus exposure and HLA in healthy donors. The sample holds a few counts of this clone. The study ran its PCR with 60 Vbeta and 13 Jbeta primers. Profiled with immunoSEQ multiplex PCR; TCRdb holds only in-frame clones, not every one. This table has approximately 90,000 clones, under 80% appearing once. V was clipped by 4 bases and J by 3 bases; unmatched bases: 4. Germline values: CDR1 MNHEY, CDR2 SMNVEV (reference sequence). This CDR3 region has 15 residues. Material: PBMCs. This chain links TRBV27 with TRBJ1-3; 9 nucleotides agree with TRBD1. The source of this sequence is a male donor in good health and CMV-seronegative. The CDR3 DNA reads as TGTGCCAGCAGTTCGACAGGGGGGATTGGAAACACCATATATTTT. It is translated as CASSSTGGIGNTIYF.